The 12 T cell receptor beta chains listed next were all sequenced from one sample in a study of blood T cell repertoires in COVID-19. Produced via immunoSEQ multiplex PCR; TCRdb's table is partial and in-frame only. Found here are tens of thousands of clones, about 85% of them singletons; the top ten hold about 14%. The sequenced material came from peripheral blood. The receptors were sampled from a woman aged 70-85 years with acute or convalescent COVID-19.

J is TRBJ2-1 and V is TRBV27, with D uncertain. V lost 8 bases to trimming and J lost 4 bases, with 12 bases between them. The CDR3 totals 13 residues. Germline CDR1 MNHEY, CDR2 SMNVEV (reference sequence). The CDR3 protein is CASAAAPYNEQFF. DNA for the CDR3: TGTGCCAGCGCGGCGGCCCCTTACAATGAGCAGTTCTTC.

The CDR3 protein is CASSTPSGRFNEQFF. The CDR3 DNA follows: TGTGCCAGTAGTACCCCCTCCGGGAGATTCAATGAGCAGTTCTTC. V and J are TRBV19 and TRBJ2-1; TRBD2 is a possible D gene (6 bases). Trimming shortened V by 4 bases and J by 6 bases, and 16 bases separated the two germline ends. From germline, CDR1 is LNHDA and CDR2 SQIVND (reference sequence). This CDR3 region has 15 residues.

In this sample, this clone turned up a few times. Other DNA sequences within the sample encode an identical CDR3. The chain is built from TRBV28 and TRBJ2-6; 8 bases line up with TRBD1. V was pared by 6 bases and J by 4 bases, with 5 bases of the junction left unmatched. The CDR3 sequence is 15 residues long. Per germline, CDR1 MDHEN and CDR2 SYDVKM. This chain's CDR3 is CASRGQGSGANVLTF. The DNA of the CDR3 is TGTGCCAGCAGAGGACAGGGAAGCGGGGCCAACGTCCTGACTTTC.

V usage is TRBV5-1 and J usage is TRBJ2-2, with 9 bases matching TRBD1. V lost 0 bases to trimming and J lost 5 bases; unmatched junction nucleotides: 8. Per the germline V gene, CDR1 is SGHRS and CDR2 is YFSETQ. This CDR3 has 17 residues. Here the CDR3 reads CASSLGGQGLRTGELFF. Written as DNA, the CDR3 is TGCGCCAGCAGCTTGGGTGGACAGGGGTTGAGGACCGGGGAGCTGTTTTTT.

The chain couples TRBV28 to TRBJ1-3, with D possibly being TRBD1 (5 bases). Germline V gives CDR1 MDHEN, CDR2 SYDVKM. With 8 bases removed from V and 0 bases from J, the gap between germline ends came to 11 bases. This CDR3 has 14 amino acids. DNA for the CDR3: TGTGCCAGCTTATTGGGGCGCTCTGGAAACACCATATATTTT. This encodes CASLLGRSGNTIYF.

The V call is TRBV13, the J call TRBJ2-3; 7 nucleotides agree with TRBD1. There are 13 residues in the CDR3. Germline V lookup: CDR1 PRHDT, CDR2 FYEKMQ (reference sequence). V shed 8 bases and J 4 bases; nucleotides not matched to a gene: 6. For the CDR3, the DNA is TGTGCCAGCTCCGAGGGGGCGGCAGATACGCAGTATTTT. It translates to CASSEGAADTQYF.

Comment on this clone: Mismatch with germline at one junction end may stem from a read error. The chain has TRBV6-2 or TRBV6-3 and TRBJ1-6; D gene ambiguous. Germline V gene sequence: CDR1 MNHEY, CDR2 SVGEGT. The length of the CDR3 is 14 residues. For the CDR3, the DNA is TGTGCCAGCCGTTACCTCGGAGATAATTCACCCCTCCACTTT. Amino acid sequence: CASRYLGDNSPLHF.

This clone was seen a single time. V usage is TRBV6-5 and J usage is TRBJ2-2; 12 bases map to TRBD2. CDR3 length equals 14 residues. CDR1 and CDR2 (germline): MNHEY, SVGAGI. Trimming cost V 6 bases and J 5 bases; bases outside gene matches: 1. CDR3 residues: CASSGLAGTGELFF. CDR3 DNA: TGTGCCAGCAGCGGACTAGCGGGAACCGGGGAGCTGTTTTTT.

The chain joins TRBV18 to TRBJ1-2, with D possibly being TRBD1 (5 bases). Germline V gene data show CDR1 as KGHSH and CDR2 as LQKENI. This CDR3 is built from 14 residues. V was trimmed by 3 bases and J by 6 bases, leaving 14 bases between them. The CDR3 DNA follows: TGTGCCAGCTCACCGGGGCAGGGACTTAATGGCTACACCTTC. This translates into CASSPGQGLNGYTF.

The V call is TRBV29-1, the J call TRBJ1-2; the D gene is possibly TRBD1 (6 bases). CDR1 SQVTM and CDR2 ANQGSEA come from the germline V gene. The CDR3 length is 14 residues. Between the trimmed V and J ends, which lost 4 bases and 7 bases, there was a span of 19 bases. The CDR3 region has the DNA TGCAGCGTTGCCACCCGTGGGGGCTCTGGTGGCTACACCTTC. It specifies CSVATRGGSGGYTF.

The CDR3 loop reads CASNSEWDRESPLHF. DNA of the CDR3: TGTGCCAGCAATTCGGAGTGGGACAGGGAATCACCCCTCCACTTT. The gene calls are TRBV5-6 and TRBJ1-6, with 9 bases identical to TRBD1. Germline V gene lookup returns CDR1 SGHDT and CDR2 YYEEEE. This CDR3 has 15 residues. J lost 10 bases, V lost 6 bases, and 11 bases had no gene match.

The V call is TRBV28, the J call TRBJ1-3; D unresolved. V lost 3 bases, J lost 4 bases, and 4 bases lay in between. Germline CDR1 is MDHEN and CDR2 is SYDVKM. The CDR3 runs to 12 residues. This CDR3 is CASSFIGNTIYF. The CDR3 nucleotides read TGTGCCAGCAGTTTTATAGGAAACACCATATATTTT.